Sequencing of this TCR beta chain was carried out in a study of cytomegalovirus exposure and HLA in healthy donors. The study, taken as a whole, reports: Among CMV-associated TCR beta chains, most appeared HLA-restricted in a later analysis.

V lost 11 bases and J lost 7, with 12 bases in between. The CDR3 runs 12 residues. Germline CDR1 MNHEY, CDR2 SMNVEV (reference sequence). Of note for this clone: The antigen is undetermined.

PCR used 60 Vbeta primers and 13 Jbeta primers. Here immunoSEQ multiplex PCR was the method, and the copy in TCRdb shows in-frame clones only, minus some. The repertoire holds 57,000 or so clones, with about four fifths as singletons. V gene TRBV27 combines with J gene TRBJ1-6; tentatively, D is TRBD1 (5 bases). This TCR was sampled from a man in his forties or fifties in good health and CMV-seropositive. Material: PBMCs. For the CDR3, the DNA is TGTGCCGAAGGGGATCAGAATTCACCCCTCCACTTT. The encoded protein is CAEGDQNSPLHF.